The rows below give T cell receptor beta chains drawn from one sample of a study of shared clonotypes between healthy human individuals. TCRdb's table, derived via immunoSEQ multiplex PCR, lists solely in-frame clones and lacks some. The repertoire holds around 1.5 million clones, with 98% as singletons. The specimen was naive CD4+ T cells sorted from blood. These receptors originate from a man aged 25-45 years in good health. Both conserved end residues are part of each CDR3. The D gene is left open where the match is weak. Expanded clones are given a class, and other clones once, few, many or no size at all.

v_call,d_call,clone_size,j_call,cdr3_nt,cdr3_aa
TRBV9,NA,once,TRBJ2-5,TGTGCCAGCAGCGTAGTTGGATCGGAGACCCAGTACTTC,CASSVVGSETQYF
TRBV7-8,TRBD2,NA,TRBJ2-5,TGTGCCAGCAGCTTCCGGGGGAGCGGGAGGGCCGGGGAGACCCAGTACTTC,CASSFRGSGRAGETQYF
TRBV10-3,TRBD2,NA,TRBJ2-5,TGTGCCATCAGTGGACGGGACTACCCACAAGAGACCCAGTACTTC,CAISGRDYPQETQYF
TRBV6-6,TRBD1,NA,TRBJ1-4,TGTGCCAGCAGTTACTCTGGGGGCAGGGGGCACGAAAAACTGTTTTTT,CASSYSGGRGHEKLFF
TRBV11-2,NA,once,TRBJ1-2,TGTGCCAGCAGCTTAGATAATCGGCCGTATGGCTACACCTTC,CASSLDNRPYGYTF
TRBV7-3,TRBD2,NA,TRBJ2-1,TGTGCCAGCAGCCCTTCCCCGGGGGGATCCAATGAGCAGTTCTTC,CASSPSPGGSNEQFF
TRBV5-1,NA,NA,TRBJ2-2,TGCGCCAGCAGCTTGGACGTAGCCGGGGAGCTGTTTTTT,CASSLDVAGELFF
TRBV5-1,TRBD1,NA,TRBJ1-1,TGCGCCAGCAGGGCAGGGGGTAGGAACACTGAAGCTTTCTTT,CASRAGGRNTEAFF
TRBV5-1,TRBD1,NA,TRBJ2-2,TGCGCCAGCAGCTTAGGCTCCGGGACAGGGGACACCGGGGAGCTGTTTTTT,CASSLGSGTGDTGELFF
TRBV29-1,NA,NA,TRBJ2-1,TGCAGCCTTATGAGGCCCACCTCCTACAATGAGCAGTTCTTC,CSLMRPTSYNEQFF
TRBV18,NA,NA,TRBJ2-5,TGTGCCAGCTCACCACCGGCTTCTAGACTCGCAACCCAGTACTTC,CASSPPASRLATQYF
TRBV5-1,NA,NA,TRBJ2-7,TGCGCCAGCAGCCAGGACGTCTACGAGCAGTACTTC,CASSQDVYEQYF
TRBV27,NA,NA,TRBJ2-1,TGTGCCAGCAGTTTTGTAAGGGGGAGAGAGCAGTTCTTC,CASSFVRGREQFF
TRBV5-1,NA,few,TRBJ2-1,TGCGCCAGCAGCCCCGGGACCCCCTCCTACAATGAGCAGTTCTTC,CASSPGTPSYNEQFF
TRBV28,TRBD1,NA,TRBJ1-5,TGTGCCAGCAGGGTGGGGGACAGAGAAAGCCAGCCCCAGCATTTT,CASRVGDRESQPQHF
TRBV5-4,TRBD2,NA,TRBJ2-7,TGTGCCAGCAGCACCCGGGGGGCTAGCGGGAGGATCCACGAGCAGTACTTC,CASSTRGASGRIHEQYF
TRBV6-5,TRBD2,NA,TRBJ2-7,TGTGCCAGCAGTTCGCGACTAGCGGGAGGTCACGAGCAGTACTTC,CASSSRLAGGHEQYF
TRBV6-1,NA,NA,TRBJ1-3,TGTGCCAGCAGTGAAGAGAATACCATATATTTT,CASSEENTIYF
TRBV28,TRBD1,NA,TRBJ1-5,TGTGCCAGCCTCATCCACGGACAGGGCTTTCAGCCCCAGCATTTT,CASLIHGQGFQPQHF
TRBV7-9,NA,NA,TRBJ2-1,TGTGCCAGCAGCTGGACTGGACGGATCAGCCAGGGAAATGAGCAGTTCTTC,CASSWTGRISQGNEQFF
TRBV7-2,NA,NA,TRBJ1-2,TGTGCCAGCAGCTTGGAGGGGGTTAACTATGGCTACACCTTC,CASSLEGVNYGYTF
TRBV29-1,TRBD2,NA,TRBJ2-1,TGCAGCGTCGCCTGGCGGGAGGGCCCGCAGTTCTTC,CSVAWREGPQFF
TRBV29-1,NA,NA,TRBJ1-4,TGCAGCGTTAGGACAGACTCGGCCGCAACTAATGAAAAACTGTTTTTT,CSVRTDSAATNEKLFF
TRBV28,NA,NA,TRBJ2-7,TGTGCCAGCTCGGAGGGGACCACCACCTACGAGCAGTACTTC,CASSEGTTTYEQYF
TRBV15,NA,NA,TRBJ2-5,TGTGCCACCAGCAGGGACAGCACAATATACAAAGAGACCCAGTACTTC,CATSRDSTIYKETQYF
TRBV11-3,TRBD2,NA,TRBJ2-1,TGTGCCAGCAGCTTAGTGTCCCCTCTAGCGGGGGAGCAGTTCTTC,CASSLVSPLAGEQFF